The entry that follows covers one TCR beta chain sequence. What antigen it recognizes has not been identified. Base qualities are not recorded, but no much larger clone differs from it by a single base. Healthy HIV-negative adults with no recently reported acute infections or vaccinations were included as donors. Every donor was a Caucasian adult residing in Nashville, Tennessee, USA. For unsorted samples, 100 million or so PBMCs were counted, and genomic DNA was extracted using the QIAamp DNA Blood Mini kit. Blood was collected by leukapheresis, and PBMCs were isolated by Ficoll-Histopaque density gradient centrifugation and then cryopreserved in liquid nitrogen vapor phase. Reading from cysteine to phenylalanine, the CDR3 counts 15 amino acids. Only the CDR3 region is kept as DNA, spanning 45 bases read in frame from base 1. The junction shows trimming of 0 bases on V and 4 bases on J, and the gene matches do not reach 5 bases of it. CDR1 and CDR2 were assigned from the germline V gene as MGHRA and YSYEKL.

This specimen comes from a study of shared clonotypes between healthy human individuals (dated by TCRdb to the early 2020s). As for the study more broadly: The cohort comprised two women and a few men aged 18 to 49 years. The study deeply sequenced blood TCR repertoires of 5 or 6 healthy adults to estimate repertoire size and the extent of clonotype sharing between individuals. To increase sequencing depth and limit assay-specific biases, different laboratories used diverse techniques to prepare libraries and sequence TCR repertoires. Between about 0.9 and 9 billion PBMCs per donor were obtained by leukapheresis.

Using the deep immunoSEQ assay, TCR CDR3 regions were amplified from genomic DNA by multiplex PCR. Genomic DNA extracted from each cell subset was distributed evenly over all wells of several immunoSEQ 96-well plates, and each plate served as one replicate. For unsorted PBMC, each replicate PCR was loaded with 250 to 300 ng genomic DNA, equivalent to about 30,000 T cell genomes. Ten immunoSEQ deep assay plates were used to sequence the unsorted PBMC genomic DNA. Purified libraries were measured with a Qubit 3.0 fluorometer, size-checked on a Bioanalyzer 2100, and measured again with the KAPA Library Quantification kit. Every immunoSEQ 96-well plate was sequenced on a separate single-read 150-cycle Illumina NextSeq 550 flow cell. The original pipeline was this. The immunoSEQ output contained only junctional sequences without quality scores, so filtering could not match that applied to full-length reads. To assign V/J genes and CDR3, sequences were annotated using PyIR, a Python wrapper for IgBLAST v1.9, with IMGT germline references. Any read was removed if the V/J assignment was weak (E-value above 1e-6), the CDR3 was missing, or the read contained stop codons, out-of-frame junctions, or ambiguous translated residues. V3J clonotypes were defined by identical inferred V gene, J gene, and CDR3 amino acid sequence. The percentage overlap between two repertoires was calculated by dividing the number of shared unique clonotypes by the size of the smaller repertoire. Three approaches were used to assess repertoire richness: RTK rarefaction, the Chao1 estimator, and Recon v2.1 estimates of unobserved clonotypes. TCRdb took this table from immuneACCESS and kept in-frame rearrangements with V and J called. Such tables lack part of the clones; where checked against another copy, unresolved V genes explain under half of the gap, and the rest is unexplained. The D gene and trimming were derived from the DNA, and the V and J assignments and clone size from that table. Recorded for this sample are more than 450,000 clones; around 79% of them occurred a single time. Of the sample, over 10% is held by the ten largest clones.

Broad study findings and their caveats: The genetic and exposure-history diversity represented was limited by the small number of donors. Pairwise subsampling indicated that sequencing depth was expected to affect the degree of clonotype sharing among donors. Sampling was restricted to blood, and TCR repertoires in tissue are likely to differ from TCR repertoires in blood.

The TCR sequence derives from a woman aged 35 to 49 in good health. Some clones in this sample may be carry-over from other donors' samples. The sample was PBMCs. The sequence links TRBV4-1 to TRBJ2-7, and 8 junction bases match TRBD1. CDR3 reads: CASSQDSRGRYEQYF. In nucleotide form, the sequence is TGCGCCAGCAGCCAAGATAGCAGGGGGCGGTACGAGCAGTACTTC.